This paragraph covers one T cell receptor (beta chain) sequence. Its antigen remains unknown. The data were taken from a study of T-cell reconstitution after alpha-beta-depleted transplantation in children. Points from the study as a whole: About two months after transplant, alpha-beta T cells reportedly came from several hundred expanded graft clones. Newly produced T cells mostly accounted for T-cell counts and diversity one year post-transplant.

Preparing the TCRbeta library involved the use of unique molecular identifiers. A single record per CDR3 protein comes from TCRdb applying MiXCR to the PCR reads. The table has a few hundred thousand distinct CDR3 sequences, over 20% seen once; the top ten hold about 35%. The receptor was isolated from a boy under two years old with Wiskott-Aldrich syndrome, due to receive a stem cell transplant. The material was PBMCs, obtained before TCRalphabeta/CD19-depleted stem cell transplant.

CDR3 DNA sequence: TGCAGTGCTAGACAGGGTTTTCCTGAAGCTTTCTTT. Protein product: CSARQGFPEAFF. The J gene is TRBJ1-1, the V gene TRBV20-1; D is possibly TRBD1 (5 bases). V lost 2 bases and J lost 6, with 10 bases in between. The CDR3 contains 12 residues. CDR1 is DFQATT, CDR2 SNEGSKA, per germline (reference sequence).